This T cell receptor (beta chain) was observed in a study of PD-L1 blockade in urothelial cancer. Overall study context: Patients arrived having already received 0 to 3 prior chemotherapy regimens. When blood samples were assessed, the median T cell count was around 150,000. Analyzed time points were 3 weeks (second dose) and 6 weeks after therapy began.

Using immunoSEQ multiplex PCR, the repertoire was profiled, and TCRdb retains in-frame clones only, with some absent. The repertoire holds about 39,000 clones, with 80% to 95% as singletons. Time point of the sample: pretreatment peripheral blood. Germline V gives CDR1 SGHVS, CDR2 FNYEAQ. Trimming stripped 5 bases from V and 6 bases from J, with 10 bases between. This CDR3 contains 13 residues. This receptor was obtained from an older woman with urothelial cancer. Sequences were derived from PBMCs, sampled around atezolizumab (anti-PD-L1) treatment. J is TRBJ2-2 and V is TRBV7-6; D is unresolved. CDR3 in amino acids: CASSPWLSGELFF. The DNA for the CDR3 is TGTGCCAGCAGCCCCTGGCTCTCCGGGGAGCTGTTTTTT.